What follows describes a single TCR beta chain. The entry originates in a study of cytomegalovirus exposure and HLA in healthy donors. About the research overall: An early release of data contained approximately 80 million unique TCRs, which came from HLA-typed donors. The Caucasian-associated ancestry cluster contained approximately 81% of the approximately 420 genotyped donors.

The PCR used 60 Vbeta and 13 Jbeta primers. Only in-frame clones appear in the TCRdb table, and some are missing; sequencing was by immunoSEQ multiplex PCR. This sample carries over 120,000 clones, around 80% of them seen once, and the ten largest clones take approximately 9.7%. The germline V gene has CDR1 SGHRS and CDR2 YFSETQ. Unmatched junction bases numbered 9, after V lost 6 bases and J lost 4 bases. The CDR3 runs to 14 residues. The V and J genes are TRBV5-1 and TRBJ2-7, with 8 nucleotides matching TRBD1. The sequence was obtained from a woman aged 55-75 years in good health and CMV-seropositive. Sequencing input: PBMCs. Here the CDR3 DNA reads TGCGCCAGCAAGGCTTTGACAGGGGATTACGAGCAGTACTTC. Translated: CASKALTGDYEQYF.